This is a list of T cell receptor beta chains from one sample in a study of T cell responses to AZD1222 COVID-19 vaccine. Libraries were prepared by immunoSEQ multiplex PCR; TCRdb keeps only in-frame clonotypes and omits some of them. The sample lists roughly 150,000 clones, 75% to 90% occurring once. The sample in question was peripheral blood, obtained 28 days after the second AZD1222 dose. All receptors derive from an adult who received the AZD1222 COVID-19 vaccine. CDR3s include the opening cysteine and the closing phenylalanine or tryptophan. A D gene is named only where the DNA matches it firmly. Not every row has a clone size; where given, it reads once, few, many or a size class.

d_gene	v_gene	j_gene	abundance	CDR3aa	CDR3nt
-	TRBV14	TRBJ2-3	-	CASSQDYGVSSTDTQYF	TGTGCCAGCAGCCAAGATTACGGGGTTTCTAGCACAGATACGCAGTATTTT
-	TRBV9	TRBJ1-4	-	CASSVSGGTNEKLFF	TGTGCCAGCAGCGTAAGCGGGGGGACTAATGAAAAACTGTTTTTT
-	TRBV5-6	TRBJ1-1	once	CASSYTKTEAFF	TGTGCCAGCAGCTATACGAAAACTGAAGCTTTCTTT
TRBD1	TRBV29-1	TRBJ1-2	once	CSVEQGTGGSYGYTF	TGCAGCGTTGAACAAGGGACAGGGGGCTCCTATGGCTACACCTTC
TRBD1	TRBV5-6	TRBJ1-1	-	CASSLYNRGLRNTEAFF	TGTGCCAGCAGCTTGTATAACAGGGGGCTACGGAACACTGAAGCTTTCTTT
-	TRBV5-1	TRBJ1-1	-	CASAVTGLAVNTEAFF	TGCGCCAGCGCCGTTACGGGGCTTGCCGTGAACACTGAAGCTTTCTTT
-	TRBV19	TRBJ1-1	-	CASSISPAEAFF	TGTGCCAGTAGTATTTCGCCGGCTGAAGCTTTCTTT
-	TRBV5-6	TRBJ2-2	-	CASSFDFGSTGELFF	TGTGCCAGCAGCTTTGACTTCGGATCCACCGGGGAGCTGTTTTTT
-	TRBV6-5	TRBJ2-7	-	CASSSSSHEQYF	TGTGCCAGCAGCTCCAGTAGCCACGAGCAGTACTTC
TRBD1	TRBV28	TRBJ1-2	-	CASSTDRYGYTF	TGTGCCAGCAGCACGGACAGGTATGGCTACACCTTC
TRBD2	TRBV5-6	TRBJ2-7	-	CASSLVTAGGYEQYF	TGTGCCAGCAGCTTGGTAACAGCGGGAGGCTACGAGCAGTACTTC
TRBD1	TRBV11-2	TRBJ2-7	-	CASRHPGQGTYEQYF	TGTGCCAGCAGGCATCCGGGACAGGGGACCTACGAGCAGTACTTC
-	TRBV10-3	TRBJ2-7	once	CANRGDSSYEQYF	TGTGCCAACCGGGGGGACAGCTCCTACGAGCAGTACTTC
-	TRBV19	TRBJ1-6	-	CASSERAEDNSPLHF	TGTGCCAGTAGCGAAAGGGCAGAAGATAATTCACCCCTCCACTTT
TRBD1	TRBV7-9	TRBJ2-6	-	CASSHDRAGANVLTF	TGTGCCAGCAGCCACGACAGGGCTGGGGCCAACGTCCTGACTTTC
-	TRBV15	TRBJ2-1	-	CATSGGSRNEQFF	TGTGCCACCAGCGGGGGTTCAAGGAATGAGCAGTTCTTC
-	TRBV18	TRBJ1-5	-	CASAGAASGQPQHF	TGTGCCAGCGCCGGGGCTGCTAGTGGGCAGCCCCAGCATTTT
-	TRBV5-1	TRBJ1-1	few	CASSLQGRVGTEAFF	TGCGCCAGCAGCTTGCAGGGGCGAGTAGGCACTGAAGCTTTCTTT
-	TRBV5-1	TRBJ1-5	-	CASSLGDVSNQPQHF	TGCGCCAGCAGCTTGGGTGACGTGAGCAATCAGCCCCAGCATTTT
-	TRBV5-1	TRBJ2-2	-	CASSFSKGGTGELFF	TGCGCCAGCAGCTTTAGTAAGGGGGGCACCGGGGAGCTGTTTTTT
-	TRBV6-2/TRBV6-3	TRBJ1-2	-	CATSQDGKNYGYTF	TGTGCCACCAGTCAGGACGGGAAGAACTATGGCTACACCTTC
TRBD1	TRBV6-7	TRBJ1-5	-	CASCLMERTGVVSEPQHF	TGTGCCAGCTGTCTTATGGAAAGGACAGGGGTGGTTTCGGAGCCCCAGCATTTT
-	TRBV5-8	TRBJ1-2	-	CASSRFNYGYTF	TGTGCCAGCAGCAGATTTAACTATGGCTACACCTTC
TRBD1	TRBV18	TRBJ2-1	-	CASSRARQGARYNEQFF	TGTGCCAGCTCCCGGGCCCGACAGGGGGCCCGATACAATGAGCAGTTCTTC
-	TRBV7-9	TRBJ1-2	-	CASSLAQHGYTF	TGTGCCAGCAGCTTAGCGCAGCATGGCTACACCTTC